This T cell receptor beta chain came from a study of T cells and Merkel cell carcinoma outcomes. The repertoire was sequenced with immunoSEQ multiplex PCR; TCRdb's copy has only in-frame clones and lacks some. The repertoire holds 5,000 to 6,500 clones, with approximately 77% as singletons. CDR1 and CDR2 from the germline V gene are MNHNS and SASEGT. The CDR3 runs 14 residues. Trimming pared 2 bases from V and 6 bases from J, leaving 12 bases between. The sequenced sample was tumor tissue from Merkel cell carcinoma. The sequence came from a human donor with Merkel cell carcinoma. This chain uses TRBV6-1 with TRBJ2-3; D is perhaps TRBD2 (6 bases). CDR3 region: CASSESPGVDTQYF. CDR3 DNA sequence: TGTGCCAGCAGTGAAAGTCCGGGAGTCGATACGCAGTATTTT.